This T cell receptor beta chain was documented in a study of graft-versus-host responses after intestinal transplantation. The assay was immunoSEQ multiplex PCR, and TCRdb's table has in-frame clones only and misses some. This table has more than 4,500 clones, 72% appearing once. V lost 2 bases and J lost 3, with 7 bases in between. Per germline, CDR1 SGHAT and CDR2 FQNNGV. This CDR3 region has 13 residues. This clone occurred once. The clonotype originates from a human patient who received an intestinal transplant, so some T cells may come from the graft donor. The sequences come from PBMCs, collected about 530 days after intestinal transplant. The chain employs TRBV11-2 and TRBJ2-5; tentative D call: TRBD1 (6 bases). The CDR3 protein is CASSLWDKETQYF. The CDR3 region has the DNA TGTGCCAGCAGCTTATGGGACAAAGAGACCCAGTACTTC.